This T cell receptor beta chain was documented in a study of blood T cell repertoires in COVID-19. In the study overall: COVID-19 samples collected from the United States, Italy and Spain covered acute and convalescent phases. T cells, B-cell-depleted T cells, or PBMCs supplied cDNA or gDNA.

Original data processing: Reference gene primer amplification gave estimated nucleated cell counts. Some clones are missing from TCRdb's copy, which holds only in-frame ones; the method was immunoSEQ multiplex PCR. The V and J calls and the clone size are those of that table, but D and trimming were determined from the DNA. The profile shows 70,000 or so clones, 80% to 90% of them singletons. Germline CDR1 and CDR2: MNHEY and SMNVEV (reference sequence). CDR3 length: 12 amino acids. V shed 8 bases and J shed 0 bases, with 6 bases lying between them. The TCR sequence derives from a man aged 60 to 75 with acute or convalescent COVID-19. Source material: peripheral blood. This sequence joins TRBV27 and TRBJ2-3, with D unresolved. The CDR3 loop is CASHSSTDTQYF. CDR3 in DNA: TGTGCCAGCCACAGCAGCACAGATACGCAGTATTTT.